This T cell receptor beta chain emerged from a study of blood T cell repertoires in COVID-19. About the study: COVID-19 samples, acute and convalescent, were from the United States, Italy and Spain. From T cells, B-cell-depleted T cells, or PBMCs came the material, which was cDNA or gDNA.

The length of the CDR3 is 16 residues. The germline V gene has CDR1 LGHDT and CDR2 YNNKEL (reference sequence). Trimming at V came to 4 bases and at J to 1 base, leaving 5 bases not matched to a gene. Per the original data handling: Using reference gene primer amplification, nucleated cell counts were estimated. TCRdb keeps only in-frame clones here, not all; method: immunoSEQ multiplex PCR. That table supplies the V and J calls and clone size; D and trimming were determined from the DNA. The sample holds about 300,000 clones, 90% seen once. Sequenced input: peripheral blood. The sequence was collected from a woman younger than 45 with COVID-19, enrolled during active disease. The V call is TRBV3-1 (or the pseudogene TRBV3-2), the J call TRBJ1-1; 11 nucleotides line up with TRBD1. DNA of the CDR3: TGTGCCAGCAGCCCGGGACAGGGGGGGAGGAACACTGAAGCTTTCTTT. Protein sequence: CASSPGQGGRNTEAFF.